The clone carrying this T cell receptor beta chain has only a few counts. Its target is not known. The data derive from a study of T cell responses to AZD1222 COVID-19 vaccine. The study, taken as a whole, reports: Donors were chiefly white British, with a greater number of females, and clonal diversity was perhaps underestimated.

CDR1 is SGHDT, CDR2 YYEEEE, per germline. V was trimmed by 3 bases and J by 7 bases, leaving 14 bases between them. The length of the CDR3 is 15 residues. Clones were sequenced by immunoSEQ multiplex PCR, and TCRdb holds only the in-frame ones, with some missing. The sample lists 160,000 or so clones; around 90% were seen once. The sample here was peripheral blood, taken on day 0 of AZD1222 vaccination. The receptor's source is an adult in good health. V is TRBV5-6 and J is TRBJ1-6, with unresolved D. The CDR3 loop is CASSSQRAWNSPLHF. The CDR3 DNA reads TGTGCCAGCAGCTCCCAGAGGGCATGGAATTCACCCCTCCACTTT.